The clone carrying this TCR beta chain appeared many times. Its cognate antigen is unknown. The data are from a study of tumor-infiltrating lymphocytes in primary liver carcinoma. Study observations and caveats: Less overlap was seen in tumor-adjacent and tumor-blood pairs than in tumor region pairs.

Unsorted whole blood supplied the blood RNA, and germline DNA was isolated too. TCR beta cDNA was made from approximately 540 ng total RNA with a constant-region primer. ARM-PCR was slightly modified, and three nested multiplex PCR rounds with it gave rise to the TCR beta libraries. Amplification in the first two PCR rounds was performed using TRBV1-TRBV30 forward primers and a C-beta reverse primer for roughly 10 cycles each. TCRdb re-called the multiplex PCR reads with MiXCR, one entry per CDR3 protein. The data contain some 200,000 distinct CDR3 sequences, less than 75% of them singletons. The CDR3 is 12 amino acids. Germline assignment: CDR1 MNHNY and CDR2 SVGAGI (reference sequence). With 4 bases clipped from V and 5 bases from J, the junction kept 2 bases outside the gene matches.

The sequence was obtained from an older woman with primary liver carcinoma and hepatitis B virus infection. The sequenced sample consisted of peripheral blood. This chain links TRBV6-6 with TRBJ2-7, with 7 bases identical to TRBD1. The CDR3 loop reads CASSFTGDEQYF. DNA for the CDR3: TGTGCCAGCAGTTTCACAGGGGACGAGCAGTACTTC.